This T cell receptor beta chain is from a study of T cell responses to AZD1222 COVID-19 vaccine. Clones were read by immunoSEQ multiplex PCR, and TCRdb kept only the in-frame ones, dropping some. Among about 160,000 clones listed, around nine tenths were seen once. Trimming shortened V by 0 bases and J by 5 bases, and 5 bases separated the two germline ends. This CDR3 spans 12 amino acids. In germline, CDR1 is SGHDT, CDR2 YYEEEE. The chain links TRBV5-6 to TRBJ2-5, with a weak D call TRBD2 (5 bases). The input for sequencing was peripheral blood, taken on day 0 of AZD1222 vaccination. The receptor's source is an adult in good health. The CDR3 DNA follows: TGTGCCAGCAGCTTGGGGGAGGAGACCCAGTACTTC. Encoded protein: CASSLGEETQYF.